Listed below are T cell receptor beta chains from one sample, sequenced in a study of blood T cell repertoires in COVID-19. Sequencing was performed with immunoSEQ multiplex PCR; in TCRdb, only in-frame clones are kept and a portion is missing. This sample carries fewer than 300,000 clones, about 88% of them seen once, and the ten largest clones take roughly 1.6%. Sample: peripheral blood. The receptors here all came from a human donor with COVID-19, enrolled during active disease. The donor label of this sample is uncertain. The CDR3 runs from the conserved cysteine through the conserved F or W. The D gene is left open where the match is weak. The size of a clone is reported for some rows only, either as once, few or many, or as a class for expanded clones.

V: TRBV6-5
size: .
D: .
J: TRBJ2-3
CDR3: CASSPEGRNTDTQYF
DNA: TGTGCCAGCAGCCCCGAAGGGAGGAACACAGATACGCAGTATTTT

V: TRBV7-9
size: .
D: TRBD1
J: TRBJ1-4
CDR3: CASSFQPGQGNEKLFF
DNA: TGTGCCAGCAGCTTTCAACCGGGACAGGGGAATGAAAAACTGTTTTTT

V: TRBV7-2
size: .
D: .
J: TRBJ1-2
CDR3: CASSLSEAGALGYTF
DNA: TGTGCCAGCAGCTTAAGTGAAGCAGGGGCCCTTGGCTACACCTTC

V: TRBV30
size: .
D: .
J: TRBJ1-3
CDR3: CAWTPGLAGNTIYF
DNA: TGTGCCTGGACCCCAGGGTTAGCTGGAAACACCATATATTTT

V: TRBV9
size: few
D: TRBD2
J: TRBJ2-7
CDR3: CASSEGGGVRDEQYF
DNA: TGTGCCAGCAGCGAGGGTGGGGGGGTCCGAGACGAGCAGTACTTC

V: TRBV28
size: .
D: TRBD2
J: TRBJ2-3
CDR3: CASSPSAGGGGDTQYF
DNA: TGTGCCAGCAGTCCGTCGGCGGGAGGGGGCGGAGATACGCAGTATTTT

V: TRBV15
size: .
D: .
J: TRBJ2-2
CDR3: CATSTDRSTGELFF
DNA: TGTGCCACCAGCACTGACAGATCCACCGGGGAGCTGTTTTTT

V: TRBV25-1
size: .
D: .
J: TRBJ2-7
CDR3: CASSSGTVLEEQYF
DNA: TGTGCCAGCAGTTCCGGGACTGTCCTAGAGGAGCAGTACTTC

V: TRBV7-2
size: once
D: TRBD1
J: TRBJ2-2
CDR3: CASSWGTGGDTGELFF
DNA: TGTGCCAGCAGCTGGGGGACAGGGGGCGACACCGGGGAGCTGTTTTTT

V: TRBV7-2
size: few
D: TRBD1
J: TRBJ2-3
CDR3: CASSLDRGITDTQYF
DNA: TGTGCCAGCAGCTTAGACAGGGGGATCACAGATACGCAGTATTTT

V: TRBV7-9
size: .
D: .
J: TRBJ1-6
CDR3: CASSSGGIYNSPLHF
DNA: TGTGCCAGCAGCTCGGGGGGGATTTATAATTCACCCCTCCACTTT

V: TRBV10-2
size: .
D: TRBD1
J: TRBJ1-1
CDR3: CASREDLQGVQHTEAFF
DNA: TGCGCCAGCAGAGAGGATTTGCAGGGGGTTCAGCACACTGAAGCTTTCTTT

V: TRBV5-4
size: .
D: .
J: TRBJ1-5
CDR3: CASSLDRDQPQHF
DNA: TGTGCCAGCAGCTTGGACAGAGATCAGCCCCAGCATTTT

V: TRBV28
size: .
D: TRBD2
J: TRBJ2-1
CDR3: CASGPGTSYNEQFF
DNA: TGTGCCAGCGGGCCCGGGACTAGCTACAATGAGCAGTTCTTC

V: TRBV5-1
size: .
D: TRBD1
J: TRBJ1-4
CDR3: CASSLEGQGAVGKLFF
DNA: TGCGCCAGCAGCTTGGAGGGACAGGGGGCAGTCGGAAAACTGTTTTTT

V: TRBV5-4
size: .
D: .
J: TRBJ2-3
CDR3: CASSWVSGVADTQYF
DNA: TGTGCCAGCAGCTGGGTATCGGGAGTAGCAGATACGCAGTATTTT

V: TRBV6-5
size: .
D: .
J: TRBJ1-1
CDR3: CASSKRDLRDTEAFF
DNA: TGTGCCAGCAGTAAGCGGGACCTGAGGGACACTGAAGCTTTCTTT

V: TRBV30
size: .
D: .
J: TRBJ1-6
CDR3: CAWSLSSGNSPLHF
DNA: TGTGCCTGGAGTCTAAGTTCGGGGAATTCACCCCTCCACTTT

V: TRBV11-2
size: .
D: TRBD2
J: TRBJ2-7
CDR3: CASSLSAGGPDEQYF
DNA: TGTGCCAGCAGCTTAAGCGCGGGAGGGCCCGACGAGCAGTACTTC

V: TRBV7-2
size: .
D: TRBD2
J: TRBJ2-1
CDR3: CASSLPLAGGNEQFF
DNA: TGTGCCAGCAGCTTGCCCCTAGCGGGAGGGAATGAGCAGTTCTTC

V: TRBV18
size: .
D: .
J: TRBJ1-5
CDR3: CASSQDNNQPQHF
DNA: TGTGCCAGCTCACAGGACAATAATCAGCCCCAGCATTTT

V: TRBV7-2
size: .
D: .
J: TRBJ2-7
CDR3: CASSLGAGNPPEQYF
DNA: TGTGCCAGCAGCTTAGGCGCAGGGAATCCTCCCGAGCAGTACTTC

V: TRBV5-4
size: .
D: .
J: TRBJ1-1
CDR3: CASSPQGTTEAFF
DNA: TGTGCCAGCAGCCCGCAGGGGACCACTGAAGCTTTCTTT